These T cell receptor beta chains were read from a single sample in a study of T cell repertoires in ileal Crohn's disease. Clones were read by immunoSEQ multiplex PCR, and TCRdb kept only the in-frame ones, dropping some. The sample holds roughly 2,400 clones, almost 85% seen once. Material for sequencing was ileal tissue. These receptors were collected from an adult with Crohn's disease. Both conserved end residues are part of each CDR3. Each record gives: clone size, V gene, J gene, D gene, CDR3 protein, CDR3 DNA. A D gene is named only where the DNA matches it firmly. The size of a clone is reported for some rows only, either as once, few or many, or as a class for expanded clones.

-	TRBV23-1	TRBJ1-4	-	CASRWGTPLRKLFF	TGCGCCAGCAGATGGGGCACCCCATTGAGAAAACTGTTTTTT
-	TRBV19	TRBJ2-3	-	CASSQDGRVDTQYF	TGTGCCAGTAGTCAGGATGGTCGTGTGGATACGCAGTATTTT
-	TRBV29-1	TRBJ2-7	-	CSVGPDSYEQYF	TGCAGCGTTGGTCCTGACTCCTACGAGCAGTACTTC
-	TRBV30	TRBJ2-5	TRBD2	CAWSGLAGETQYF	TGTGCCTGGAGTGGGCTAGCGGGAGAGACCCAGTACTTC
-	TRBV20-1	TRBJ1-1	-	CSAGPDTEAFF	TGCAGTGCTGGACCGGACACTGAAGCTTTCTTT
-	TRBV18	TRBJ2-7	-	CASSPSGSYEQYF	TGTGCCAGCTCACCGTCAGGGTCGTACGAGCAGTACTTC
once	TRBV7-2	TRBJ2-3	TRBD2	CASSLAPVGGSTDTQYF	TGTGCCAGCAGCTTGGCCCCCGTGGGAGGGAGCACAGATACGCAGTATTTT
-	TRBV7-8	TRBJ2-7	-	CASSLGLDYEQYF	TGTGCCAGCAGCTTAGGGTTGGATTACGAGCAGTACTTC
-	TRBV7-9	TRBJ1-4	TRBD1	CASSPGTGGEKLFF	TGTGCCAGCAGTCCCGGGACAGGGGGCGAAAAACTGTTTTTT
-	TRBV9	TRBJ1-1	-	CASSVEGDGAFF	TGTGCCAGCAGCGTAGAAGGGGATGGGGCTTTCTTT
-	TRBV19	TRBJ1-2	TRBD1	CASSIQGGNYGYTF	TGTGCCAGTAGTATTCAGGGGGGTAACTATGGCTACACCTTC